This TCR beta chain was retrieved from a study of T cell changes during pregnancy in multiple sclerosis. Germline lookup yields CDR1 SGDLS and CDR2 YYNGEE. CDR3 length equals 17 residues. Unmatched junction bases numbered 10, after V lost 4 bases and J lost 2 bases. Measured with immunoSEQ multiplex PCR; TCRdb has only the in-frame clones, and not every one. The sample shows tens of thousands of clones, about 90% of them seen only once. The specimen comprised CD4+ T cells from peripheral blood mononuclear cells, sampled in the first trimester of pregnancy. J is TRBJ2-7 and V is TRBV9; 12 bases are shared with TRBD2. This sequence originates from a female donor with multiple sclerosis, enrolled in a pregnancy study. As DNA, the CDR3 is TGTGCCAGCAGCCCTAGACTAGCGGGGGACCCTACCTACGAGCAGTACTTC. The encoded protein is CASSPRLAGDPTYEQYF.